This T cell receptor (beta chain) was sequenced in a study of blood T cells in healthy people across ages. Each sample gave at least 7 million isolated PBMCs. For this clonotype: Its cognate antigen is unknown.

The CDR3 consists of 16 residues. Germline CDR1 and CDR2: DFQATT and SNEGSKA (reference sequence). The V gene lost 5 bases and the J gene lost 4 bases, with 21 bases spanning the gap. Combining a sample-barcoded 5' primer with a J-beta primer mix, a second PCR ran for about 7 to 11 cycles. Carrying 12 random nucleotides, a template-switch adaptor labeled each individual cDNA molecule. TCRdb redid the calling of the 5' RACE reads with MiXCR, one entry per CDR3 protein. The table includes roughly 800,000 distinct CDR3 sequences, 35% to 40% detected once. Study-wide results and limits: It was not possible, with unsorted PBMCs, to conclusively compare naive and antigen-experienced cells.

This rearrangement joins TRBV20-1 to TRBJ2-1; either TRBD1 or TRBD2 may fit D (5 bases each). The source is a man aged 18 to 35 in good health. Sequencing was done on a sample of blood. The CDR3 sequence is CSARTLGDLQYNEQFF. In nucleotides, the CDR3 is TGCAGTGCTCGGACTCTAGGGGACCTACAATACAATGAGCAGTTCTTC.